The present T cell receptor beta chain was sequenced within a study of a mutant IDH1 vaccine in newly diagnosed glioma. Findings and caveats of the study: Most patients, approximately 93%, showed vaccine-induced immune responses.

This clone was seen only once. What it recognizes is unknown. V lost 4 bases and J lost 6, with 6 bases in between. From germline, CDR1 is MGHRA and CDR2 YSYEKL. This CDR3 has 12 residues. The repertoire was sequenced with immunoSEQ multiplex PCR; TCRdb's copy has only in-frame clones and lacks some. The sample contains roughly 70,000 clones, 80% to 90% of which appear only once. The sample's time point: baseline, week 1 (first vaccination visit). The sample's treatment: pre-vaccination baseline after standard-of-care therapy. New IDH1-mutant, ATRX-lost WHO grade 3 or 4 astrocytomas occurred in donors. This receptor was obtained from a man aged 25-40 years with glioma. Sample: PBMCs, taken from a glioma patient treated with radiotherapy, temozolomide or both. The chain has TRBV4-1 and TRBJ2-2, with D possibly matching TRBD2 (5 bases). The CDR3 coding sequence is TGCGCCAGCAGCCTCGGGGCCGGGGAGCTGTTTTTT. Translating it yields CASSLGAGELFF.